The 17 T cell receptor beta chains below come from one sample, sequenced in a study of cytomegalovirus exposure and HLA in healthy donors. Vbeta (60) and Jbeta (13) primers were used in the PCR. Profiling relied on immunoSEQ multiplex PCR, and the TCRdb table lists in-frame clones only, not all of them. Of some 200,000 clones listed, approximately 78% are singletons. The sample consisted of PBMCs. The receptor set was obtained from a woman aged 18-29 years in good health and CMV-seronegative.

This rearrangement joins TRBV14 to TRBJ2-2; 8 bases fit TRBD1. Germline CDR1 SGHDN, CDR2 FVKESK. This CDR3 region has 15 residues. J lost 4 bases, V lost 3 bases, and 4 bases had no gene match. CDR3 in DNA: TGTGCCAGCAGCCAGCGACAGGGGTCCACCGGGGAGCTGTTTTTT. This translates into CASSQRQGSTGELFF.

This chain links TRBV19 with TRBJ1-1; TRBD1 matches at 7 bases. The V segment lost 7 bases and the J segment 1 base; nucleotides outside the gene matches: 6. Germline V gene data show CDR1 as LNHDA and CDR2 as SQIVND (reference sequence). This CDR3 is built from 14 residues. CDR3 loop: CASNPRDRNTEAFF. For the CDR3, the DNA is TGTGCCAGTAACCCCCGGGACAGGAACACTGAAGCTTTCTTT.

This chain connects TRBV6-5 to TRBJ2-4; 12 bases fit TRBD1. Germline values: CDR1 MNHEY, CDR2 SVGAGI. The ends lost 0 bases at V and 9 bases at J; junction bases unmatched: 3. The CDR3 covers 15 residues. The CDR3 coding sequence is TGTGCCAGCAGTTACTCAGGGACAGGGGGCGGCATTCAGTACTTC. This gives the protein CASSYSGTGGGIQYF.

V usage is TRBV5-1 and J usage is TRBJ2-7, with TRBD2 matching over 10 bases. Germline CDR1 and CDR2: SGHRS and YFSETQ. V trimming: 2 bases; J trimming: 0 bases; junction bases outside the gene matches: 5. CDR3 size: 16 residues. The CDR3, as DNA: TGCGCCAGCAGCTTCTCCGGGACTAGCGACTCCTACGAGCAGTACTTC. Its protein is CASSFSGTSDSYEQYF.

The chain combines TRBV6-6 with TRBJ1-4, with 7 nucleotides matching TRBD1. Losses at the gene ends were 9 bases for V and 6 bases for J; bases not matched to a gene: 4. Germline values: CDR1 MNHNY, CDR2 SVGAGI (reference sequence). This CDR3 region has 12 residues. This CDR3 is CARPGQHEKLFF. The CDR3 nucleotides are TGTGCCAGGCCGGGACAGCATGAAAAACTGTTTTTT.

The V call is TRBV7-2, the J call TRBJ1-6, with D uncertain. The CDR3 totals 15 residues. V lost 1 base and J lost 6, with 10 bases in between. The germline gives CDR1 SGHTA, CDR2 FQGNSA. The CDR3 spells CASSLDAVFNSPLHF. The DNA of the CDR3 is TGTGCCAGCAGCTTAGACGCAGTTTTTAATTCACCCCTCCACTTT.

V is TRBV30 and J is TRBJ2-1; 9 nucleotides agree with TRBD2. The CDR3 consists of 16 residues. Germline assignment: CDR1 GTSNPN and CDR2 SVGIG (reference sequence). J was trimmed by 7 bases and V by 3 bases; bases with no gene match: 13. The DNA for the CDR3 is TGTGCCTGGAGCCCCCGGAGGCTAGCGGGGAGAAATGAGCAGTTCTTC. It specifies CAWSPRRLAGRNEQFF. Complete variable domain (other parts from reference TRBV30 and TRBJ2-1): SQTIHQWPATLVQPVGSPLSLECTVEGTSNPNLYWYRQAAGRGLQLLFYSVGIGQISSEVPQNLSASRPQDRQFILSSKKLLLSDSGFYLCAWSPRRLAGRNEQFFGPGTRLTVL.

The rearrangement joins TRBV27 to TRBJ1-1; TRBD1 matches 7 bases. Unmatched junction bases numbered 7, after V lost 1 base and J lost 2 bases. Germline lookup yields CDR1 MNHEY and CDR2 SMNVEV (reference sequence). This CDR3 region has 16 residues. CDR3 sequence: CASSLLSTGSNTEAFF. The CDR3 DNA follows: TGTGCCAGCAGTTTATTGTCGACAGGGAGTAACACTGAAGCTTTCTTT.

The gene calls are TRBV7-9 and TRBJ2-5; D may be TRBD1 (6 bases). The better agreement between TRBJ2-7 and the DNA end casts doubt on the J call. This CDR3 comprises 14 residues. CDR1 is SEHNR and CDR2 is FQNEAQ in the germline V gene (reference sequence). CDR3 sequence reads: CASSSTDSPYEQYF. CDR3 in DNA: TGTGCCAGCAGCTCAACGGACAGTCCCTACGAGCAGTACTTC.

The chain combines TRBV5-1 with TRBJ2-1; 11 bases agree with TRBD2. V shed 4 bases, J shed 6 bases, and the junction held 3 bases outside the gene matches. The CDR3 is 14 amino acids. Per the germline V gene, CDR1 is SGHRS and CDR2 is YFSETQ. CDR3 sequence (DNA): TGCGCCAGCAGCCCCGGGACTAGCGGCAATGAGCAGTTCTTC. This translates into CASSPGTSGNEQFF.

Here the CDR3 reads CSVEISTGADYEQYF. The CDR3 nucleotides read TGCAGCGTGGAAATATCGACAGGGGCGGATTACGAGCAGTACTTC. The genes are TRBV29-1 and TRBJ2-7; 8 bases align to TRBD1. CDR3 length: 15 residues. Germline loops: CDR1 SQVTM, CDR2 ANQGSEA. The junction had 14 bases not matched to a gene; V was cut back by 6 bases and J by 4 bases.

This rearrangement joins TRBV27 to TRBJ2-7; TRBD2 is a possible D gene (5 bases). Germline assignment: CDR1 MNHEY and CDR2 SMNVEV (reference sequence). Trimming pared 2 bases from V and 2 bases from J, leaving 13 bases between. CDR3 length equals 15 residues. CDR3: CASSLRRTGTYEQYF. In nucleotides, the CDR3 is TGTGCCAGCAGTTTACGTCGGACTGGAACCTACGAGCAGTACTTC.

V and J are TRBV19 and TRBJ1-4, with D maybe TRBD1 (6 bases). V was clipped by 2 bases and J by 5 bases, with 15 bases between them. The germline gives CDR1 LNHDA, CDR2 SQIVND (reference sequence). The CDR3 contains 16 residues. The CDR3 bases are TGTGCCAGTAGTATATACCCGACAGGACTCAATGAAAAACTGTTTTTT. Translation gives CASSIYPTGLNEKLFF.

In its sample, this clone was seen a few times. The rearrangement uses TRBV27 and TRBJ2-7, with 10 bases lining up with TRBD2. There are 15 residues in the CDR3. Germline V gene sequence: CDR1 MNHEY, CDR2 SMNVEV (reference sequence). J lost 4 bases, V lost 5 bases, and 8 bases had no gene match. The CDR3: CASSTEAGGGYEQYF. In nucleotides, the CDR3 is TGTGCCAGCAGTACAGAAGCGGGAGGGGGTTACGAGCAGTACTTC.

The rearrangement uses TRBV29-1 and TRBJ1-2; 8 bases agree with TRBD1. The CDR3 runs 13 residues. J was trimmed by 5 bases and V by 7 bases; bases with no gene match: 9. Germline V gene sequence: CDR1 SQVTM, CDR2 ANQGSEA. CDR3 coding DNA: TGCAGCGGGCAGACAGGGGAGCGTTATGGCTACACCTTC. This codes for CSGQTGERYGYTF. Filled out from reference TRBV29-1 and TRBJ1-2, the complete variable domain reads SAVISQKPSRDICQRGTSLTIQCQVDSQVTMMFWYRQQPGQSLTLIATANQGSEATYESGFVIDKFPISRPNLTFSTLTVSNMSPEDSSIYLCSGQTGERYGYTFGSGTRLTVV.

The chain recombines TRBV19 with TRBJ2-7; 11 bases align to TRBD1. This CDR3 is built from 15 residues. Losses at the gene ends were 4 bases for V and 5 bases for J; bases not matched to a gene: 7. Germline CDR1 and CDR2: LNHDA and SQIVND (reference sequence). In nucleotides, the CDR3 is TGTGCCAGTAGTACCGGGACAGGGGGTTTGAACGAGCAGTACTTC. Residues: CASSTGTGGLNEQYF.

The chain employs TRBV15 and TRBJ1-2; the match to TRBD1 covers 8 bases. Looked up from germline, CDR1 is LNHNV and CDR2 is YYDKDF (reference sequence). Trimming cost V 9 bases and J 8 bases; bases outside gene matches: 14. The length of the CDR3 is 14 residues. The chain's CDR3 is CATRVLDRADGYTF. The DNA of the CDR3 is TGTGCCACGAGAGTATTGGACAGGGCGGACGGCTACACCTTC.